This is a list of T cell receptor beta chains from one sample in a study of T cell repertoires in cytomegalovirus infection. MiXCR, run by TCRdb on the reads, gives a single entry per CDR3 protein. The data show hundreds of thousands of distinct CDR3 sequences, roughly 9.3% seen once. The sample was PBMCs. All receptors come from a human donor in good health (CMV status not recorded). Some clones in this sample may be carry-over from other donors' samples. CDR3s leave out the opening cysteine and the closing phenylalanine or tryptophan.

ATRELAGGGQY	TRBV7-2	TRBJ2-7
ASSVGAGTGANVLT	TRBV9	TRBJ2-6
ASSQVTRKSYAPQH	TRBV4-3	TRBJ1-5
ASSLAILDFSGNTIY	TRBV5-5	TRBJ1-3
ASCDRDDYGYT	TRBV6-2/TRBV6-3	TRBJ1-2
SVGRAYEQF	TRBV29-1	TRBJ2-1
SASGSPYEQY	TRBV20-1	TRBJ2-7
SARVVGSAANEKLF	TRBV20-1	TRBJ1-4
ASSRRPFSGNTIY	TRBV27	TRBJ1-3
SAPTSGGGWQETQY	TRBV20-1	TRBJ2-5
AISRGLDTDTQY	TRBV10-3	TRBJ2-3
ASSLASYNEQF	TRBV7-2	TRBJ2-1
ASSPDLVRRLADTQY	TRBV14	TRBJ2-3
ASPRGGLGNQPQH	TRBV6-2/TRBV6-3	TRBJ1-5
ASSYSWDGPNSNQPQH	TRBV6-6	TRBJ1-5
ASSLVKQGAEAF	TRBV7-9	TRBJ1-1
ASSSGGLYGYT	TRBV7-8	TRBJ1-2
ASSFPGNDEQF	TRBV7-9	TRBJ2-1
ASSLSPGQGAGDTQY	TRBV19	TRBJ2-3
ASSSHRRVNEQF	TRBV13	TRBJ2-1
ASSLIPRDRPQETQY	TRBV7-2	TRBJ2-5
ASSIYPGTVIEAF	TRBV19	TRBJ1-1
ASSLRQVGGLDEQF	TRBV14	TRBJ2-1
SAREGNGDGYT	TRBV20-1	TRBJ1-2
ASSSFWANVLT	TRBV7-2	TRBJ2-6
ASSLYSRGRGYGYT	TRBV28	TRBJ1-2
ASTLTSGGSYNEQF	TRBV4-3	TRBJ2-1